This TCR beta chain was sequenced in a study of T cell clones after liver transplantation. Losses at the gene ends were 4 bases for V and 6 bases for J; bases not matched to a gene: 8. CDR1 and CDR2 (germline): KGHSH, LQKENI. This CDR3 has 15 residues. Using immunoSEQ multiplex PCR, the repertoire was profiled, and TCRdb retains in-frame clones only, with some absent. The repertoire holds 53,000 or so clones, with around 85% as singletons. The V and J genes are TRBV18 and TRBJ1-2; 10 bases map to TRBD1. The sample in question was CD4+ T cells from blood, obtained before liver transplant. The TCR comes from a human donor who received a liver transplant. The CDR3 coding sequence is TGTGCCAGCTCACAATCGAGGACAGGGGGGAATGGCTACACCTTC. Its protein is CASSQSRTGGNGYTF.